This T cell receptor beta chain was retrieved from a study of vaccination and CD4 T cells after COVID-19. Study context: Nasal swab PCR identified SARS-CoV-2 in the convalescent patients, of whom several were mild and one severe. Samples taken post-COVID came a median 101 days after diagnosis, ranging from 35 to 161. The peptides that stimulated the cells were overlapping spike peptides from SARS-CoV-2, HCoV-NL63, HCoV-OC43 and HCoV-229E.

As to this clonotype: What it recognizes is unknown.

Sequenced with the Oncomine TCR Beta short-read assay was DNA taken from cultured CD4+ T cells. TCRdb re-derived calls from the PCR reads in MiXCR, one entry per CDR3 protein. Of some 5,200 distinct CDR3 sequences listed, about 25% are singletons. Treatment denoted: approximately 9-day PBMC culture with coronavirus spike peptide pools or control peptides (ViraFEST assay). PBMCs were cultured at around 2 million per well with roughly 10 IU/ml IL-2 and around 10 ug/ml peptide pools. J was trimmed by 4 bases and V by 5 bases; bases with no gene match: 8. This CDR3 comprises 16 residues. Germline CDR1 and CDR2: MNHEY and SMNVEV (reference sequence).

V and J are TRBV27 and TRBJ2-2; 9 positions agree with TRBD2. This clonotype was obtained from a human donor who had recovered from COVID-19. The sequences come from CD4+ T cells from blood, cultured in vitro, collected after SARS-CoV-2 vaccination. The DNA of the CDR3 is TGTGCCAGCAGTAGGGAGGGACTAGCCTCCACCGGGGAGCTGTTTTTT. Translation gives CASSREGLASTGELFF.